The 10 T cell receptor beta chains in this list originate from one sample, sequenced in a study of T-cell memory formation after mild COVID-19. One entry per CDR3 protein results from TCRdb running MiXCR on the 5' RACE reads. The sample records about 350,000 distinct CDR3 sequences, approximately 15% being singletons. Sample: PBMCs or a T cell subset sorted from them (not recorded which). The source of these receptors is a man aged 18 to 35 who had mild COVID-19 (a few samples of this study predate the infection). Cell type and time point are not known.

The chain links TRBV11-1 to TRBJ2-7; a possible D gene is TRBD1 (5 bases). The V gene lost 3 bases and the J gene lost 2 bases, with 8 bases spanning the gap. The CDR3 runs 13 residues. Germline loops: CDR1 SGHAT, CDR2 FQDESV (reference sequence). CDR3 residues: CASSLSRAYEQYV. The CDR3 nucleotides are TGTGCCAGCAGCTTGTCCAGGGCCTACGAGCAGTACGTC.

The J gene is TRBJ2-1, the V gene TRBV7-8; D uncertain. CDR1 SGHVS and CDR2 FQNEAQ come from the germline V gene. With 5 bases removed from V and 9 bases from J, the gap between germline ends came to 11 bases. The CDR3 runs 12 residues. The CDR3 here is CASSPVWVEQFF. In DNA, the CDR3 is TGTGCCAGCAGCCCCGTCTGGGTTGAGCAGTTCTTC.

This clonotype was counted only a few times. V gene TRBV20-1 combines with J gene TRBJ1-2, with D maybe TRBD1 (5 bases). Germline assignment: CDR1 DFQATT and CDR2 SNEGSKA (reference sequence). The V and J ends lost 3 bases and 1 base respectively, with 12 bases between them. The CDR3 length is 14 residues. For the CDR3, the DNA is TGCAGTGCTAGCTCCGGGGCGAATAACTATGGCTACACCTTC. Its protein is CSASSGANNYGYTF.

This clonotype was counted a few times. The genes are TRBV10-3 and TRBJ2-5; D gene uncertain. Between the trimmed V and J ends, which lost 8 bases and 4 bases, there was a span of 11 bases. In germline, CDR1 is ENHRY, CDR2 SYGVKD. The CDR3 runs 12 residues. In DNA form, the CDR3 reads TGTGCCATCGCGGATAGCACAGAGACCCAGTACTTC. This sequence encodes CAIADSTETQYF.

The V call is TRBV5-1, the J call TRBJ2-2; D may be TRBD1 (6 bases). Germline CDR1 is SGHRS and CDR2 is YFSETQ. V was shortened by 0 bases and J by 6 bases, with 12 bases between the two germline ends. The CDR3 sequence is 15 residues long. CDR3 in amino acids: CASSLEGVPSGELFF. The CDR3 nucleotides read TGCGCCAGCAGCTTGGAGGGGGTCCCCTCCGGGGAGCTGTTTTTT.

As for this clonotype: One end of the junction is discordant with germline, which a read error may explain. This rearrangement joins TRBV4-1 to TRBJ2-1; possible D gene TRBD1, 5 bases. There are 15 residues in the CDR3. In germline, CDR1 is MGHRA, CDR2 YSYEKL. Written as DNA, the CDR3 is TGCGACAGCAGCCAGCAGGGCAATCCCTACAATGAGCAGTTCTTC. Translation: CDSSQQGNPYNEQFF.

This clonotype has only a few counts. The rearrangement joins TRBV6-5 to TRBJ2-5; either TRBD1 or TRBD2 may fit D (6 bases each). Germline loops: CDR1 MNHEY, CDR2 SVGAGI. Trimming left V 4 bases short and J 4 bases short, with 13 bases between. The CDR3 contains 14 residues. CDR3 in amino acids: CASSFRGRGETQYF. The CDR3 nucleotides are TGTGCCAGCAGTTTTCGGGGGCGTGGAGAGACCCAGTACTTC.

This clonotype was seen a few times. The J gene is TRBJ2-1, the V gene TRBV18; 12 bases agree with TRBD2. Germline V lookup: CDR1 KGHSH, CDR2 LQKENI. CDR3 length: 19 residues. The V and J ends lost 3 bases and 3 bases, in that order; junction bases with no gene match: 12. CDR3 sequence (DNA): TGTGCCAGCTCACCCCGTGAACTAGCGGGGGGCAACTTCTACAATGAGCAGTTCTTC. It translates to CASSPRELAGGNFYNEQFF.

This clonotype was picked up a small number of times. The genes are TRBV29-1 and TRBJ2-1; TRBD2 aligns across 8 bases. Trimming at V came to 8 bases and at J to 4 bases, leaving 10 bases not matched to a gene. Germline assignment: CDR1 SQVTM and CDR2 ANQGSEA. This CDR3 is built from 14 residues. The CDR3 loop reads CSYAASSGYNEQFF. CDR3 coding DNA: TGCAGCTACGCGGCCTCTAGCGGGTACAATGAGCAGTTCTTC.

This clonotype came up a few times. The V and J genes are TRBV3-1 and TRBJ2-5, with D uncertain. The germline V gene has CDR1 LGHDT and CDR2 YNNKEL (reference sequence). V was shortened by 0 bases and J by 1 base, with 6 bases between the two germline ends. The CDR3 covers 14 residues. The CDR3 DNA follows: TGTGCCAGCAGCCAAGATCCCCTCCAAGAGACCCAGTACTTC. As protein: CASSQDPLQETQYF.